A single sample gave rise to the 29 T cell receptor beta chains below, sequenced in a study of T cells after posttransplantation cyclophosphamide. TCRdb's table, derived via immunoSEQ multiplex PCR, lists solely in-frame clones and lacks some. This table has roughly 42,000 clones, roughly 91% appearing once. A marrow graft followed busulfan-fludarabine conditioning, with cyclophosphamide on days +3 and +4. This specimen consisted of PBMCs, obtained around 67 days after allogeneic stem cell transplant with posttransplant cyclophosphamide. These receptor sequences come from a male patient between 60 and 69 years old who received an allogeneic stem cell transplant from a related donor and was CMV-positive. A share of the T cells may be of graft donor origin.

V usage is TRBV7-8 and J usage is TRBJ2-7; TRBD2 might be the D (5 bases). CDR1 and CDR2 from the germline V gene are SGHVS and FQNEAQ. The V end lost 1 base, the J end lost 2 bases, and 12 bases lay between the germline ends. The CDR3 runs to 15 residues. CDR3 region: CASSLVSGSPYEQYV. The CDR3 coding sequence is TGTGCCAGCAGCTTAGTCTCGGGGTCCCCCTACGAGCAGTACGTC.

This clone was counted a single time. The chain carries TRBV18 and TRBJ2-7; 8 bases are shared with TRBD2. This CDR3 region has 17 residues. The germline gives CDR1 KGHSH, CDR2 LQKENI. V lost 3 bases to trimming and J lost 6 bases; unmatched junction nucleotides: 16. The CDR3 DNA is TGTGCCAGCTCACCTGTCGCTGGCGGGGGGCTAAACGGCGAGCAGTACTTC. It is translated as CASSPVAGGGLNGEQYF.

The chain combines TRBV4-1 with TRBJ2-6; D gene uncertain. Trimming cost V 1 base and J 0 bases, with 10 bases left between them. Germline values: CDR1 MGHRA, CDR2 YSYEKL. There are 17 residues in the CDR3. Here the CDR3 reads CASSQGLLSSGANVLTF. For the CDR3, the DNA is TGCGCCAGCAGCCAAGGACTTCTAAGCTCTGGGGCCAACGTCCTGACTTTC.

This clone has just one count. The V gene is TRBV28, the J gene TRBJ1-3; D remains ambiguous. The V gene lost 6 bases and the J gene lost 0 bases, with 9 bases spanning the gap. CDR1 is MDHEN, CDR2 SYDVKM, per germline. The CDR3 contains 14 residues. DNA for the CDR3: TGTGCCAGCAGCCCACAGAGCTCTGGAAACACCATATATTTT. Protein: CASSPQSSGNTIYF.

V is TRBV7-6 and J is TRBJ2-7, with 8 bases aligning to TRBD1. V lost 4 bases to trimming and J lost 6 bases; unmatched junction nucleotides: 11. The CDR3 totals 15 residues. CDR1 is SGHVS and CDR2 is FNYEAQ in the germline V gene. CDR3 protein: CASSSTPGQAVEQYF. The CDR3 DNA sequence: TGTGCCAGCAGCTCGACGCCGGGACAGGCGGTCGAGCAGTACTTC.

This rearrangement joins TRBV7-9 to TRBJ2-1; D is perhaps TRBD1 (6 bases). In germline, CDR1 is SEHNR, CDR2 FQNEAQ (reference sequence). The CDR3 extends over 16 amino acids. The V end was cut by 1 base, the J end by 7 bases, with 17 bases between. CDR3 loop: CASSLVGRGHRNEQFF. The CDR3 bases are TGTGCCAGCAGCTTAGTTGGCCGGGGACATCGAAATGAGCAGTTCTTC.

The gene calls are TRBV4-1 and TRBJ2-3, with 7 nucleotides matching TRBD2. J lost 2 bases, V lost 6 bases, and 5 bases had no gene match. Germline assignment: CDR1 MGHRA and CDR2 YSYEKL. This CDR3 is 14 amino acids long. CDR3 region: CASRGLRYTDTQYF. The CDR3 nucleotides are TGCGCCAGCAGGGGACTACGATACACAGATACGCAGTATTTT.

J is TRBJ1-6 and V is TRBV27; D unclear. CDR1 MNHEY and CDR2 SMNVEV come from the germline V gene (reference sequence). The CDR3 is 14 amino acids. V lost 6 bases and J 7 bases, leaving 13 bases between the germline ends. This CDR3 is CASSLAFGNSPLHF. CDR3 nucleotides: TGTGCCAGCAGCCTGGCCTTCGGGAATTCACCCCTCCACTTT.

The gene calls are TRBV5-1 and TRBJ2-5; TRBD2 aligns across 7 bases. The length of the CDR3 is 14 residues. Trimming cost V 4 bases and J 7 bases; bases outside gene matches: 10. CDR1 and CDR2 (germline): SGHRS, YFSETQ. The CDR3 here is CASSPGAGEGTQYF. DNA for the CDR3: TGCGCCAGCAGCCCGGGCGCTGGGGAGGGGACCCAGTACTTC. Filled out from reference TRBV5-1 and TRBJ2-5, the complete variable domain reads KAGVTQTPRYLIKTRGQQVTLSCSPISGHRSVSWYQQTPGQGLQFLFEYFSETQRNKGNFPGRFSGRQFSNSRSEMNVSTLELGDSALYLCASSPGAGEGTQYFGPGTRLLVL.

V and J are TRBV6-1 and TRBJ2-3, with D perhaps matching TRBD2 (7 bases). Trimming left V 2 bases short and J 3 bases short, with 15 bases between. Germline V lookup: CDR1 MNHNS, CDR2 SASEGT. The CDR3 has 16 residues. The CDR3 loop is CASSEIGGGRTDTQYF. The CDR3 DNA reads TGTGCCAGCAGTGAAATAGGGGGGGGCCGAACAGATACGCAGTATTTT.

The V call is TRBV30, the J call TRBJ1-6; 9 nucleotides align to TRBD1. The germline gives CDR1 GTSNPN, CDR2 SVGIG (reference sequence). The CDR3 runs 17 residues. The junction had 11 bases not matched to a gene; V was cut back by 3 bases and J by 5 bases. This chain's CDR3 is CAWRSQGQGIHNSPLHF. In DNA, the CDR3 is TGTGCCTGGAGGAGTCAGGGACAGGGAATTCATAATTCACCCCTCCACTTT. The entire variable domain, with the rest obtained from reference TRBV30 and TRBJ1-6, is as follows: SQTIHQWPATLVQPVGSPLSLECTVEGTSNPNLYWYRQAAGRGLQLLFYSVGIGQISSEVPQNLSASRPQDRQFILSSKKLLLSDSGFYLCAWRSQGQGIHNSPLHFGNGTRLTVT.

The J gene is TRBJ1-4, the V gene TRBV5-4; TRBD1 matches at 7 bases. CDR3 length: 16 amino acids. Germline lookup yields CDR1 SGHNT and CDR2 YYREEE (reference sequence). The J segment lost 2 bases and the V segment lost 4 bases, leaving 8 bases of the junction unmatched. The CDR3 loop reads CASSVGGADTNEKLFF. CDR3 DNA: TGTGCCAGCAGCGTAGGGGGCGCAGACACTAATGAAAAACTGTTTTTT.

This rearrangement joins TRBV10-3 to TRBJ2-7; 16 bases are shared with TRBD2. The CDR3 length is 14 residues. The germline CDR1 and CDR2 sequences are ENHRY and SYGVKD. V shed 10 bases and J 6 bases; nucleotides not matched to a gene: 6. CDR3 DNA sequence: TGTGCCACCGGGACTAGCGGGGGGGATGGCGAGCAGTACTTC. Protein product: CATGTSGGDGEQYF.

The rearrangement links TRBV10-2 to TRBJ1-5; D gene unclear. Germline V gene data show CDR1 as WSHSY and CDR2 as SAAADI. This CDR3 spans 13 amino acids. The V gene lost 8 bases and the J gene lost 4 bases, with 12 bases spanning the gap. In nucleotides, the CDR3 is TGCGCCAGCGGTTTTCTTAGAAATCAGCCCCAGCATTTT. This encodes CASGFLRNQPQHF.

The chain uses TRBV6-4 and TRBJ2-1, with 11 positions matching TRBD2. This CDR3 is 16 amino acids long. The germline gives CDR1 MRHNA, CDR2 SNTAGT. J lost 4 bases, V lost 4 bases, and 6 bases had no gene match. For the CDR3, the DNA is TGTGCCAGCAGTGCCTCTAGCGGGGGGCCTTACAATGAGCAGTTCTTC. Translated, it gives CASSASSGGPYNEQFF.

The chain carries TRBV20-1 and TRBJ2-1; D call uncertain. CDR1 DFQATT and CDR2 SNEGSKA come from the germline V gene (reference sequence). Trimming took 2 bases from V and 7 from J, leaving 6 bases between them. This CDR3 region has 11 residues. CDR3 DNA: TGCAGTGCTAGACCCTTGAATGAGCAGTTCTTC. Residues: CSARPLNEQFF.

The CDR3 sequence: CATSTRRTGTEGNYGYTF. The CDR3 nucleotides are TGTGCCACCAGCACCCGAAGAACCGGGACAGAGGGGAACTATGGCTACACCTTC. The J gene is TRBJ1-2, the V gene TRBV15; 7 nucleotides align to TRBD1. CDR1 and CDR2 from the germline V gene are LNHNV and YYDKDF (reference sequence). The CDR3 is 18 residues long. Trimming took 4 bases from V and 2 from J; bases not matched to a gene: 16.

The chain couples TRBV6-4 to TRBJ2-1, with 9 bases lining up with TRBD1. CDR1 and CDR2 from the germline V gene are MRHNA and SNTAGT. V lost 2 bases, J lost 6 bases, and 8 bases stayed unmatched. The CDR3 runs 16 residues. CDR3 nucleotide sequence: TGTGCCAGCAGTGACACGGGACAGGGCCTCTCCAATGAGCAGTTCTTC. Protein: CASSDTGQGLSNEQFF.

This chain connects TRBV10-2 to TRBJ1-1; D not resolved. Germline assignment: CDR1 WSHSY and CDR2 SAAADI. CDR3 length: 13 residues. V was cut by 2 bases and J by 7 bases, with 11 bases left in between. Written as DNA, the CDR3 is TGCGCCAGCAGTGAGACTAACAACCGTGAAGCTTTCTTT. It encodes CASSETNNREAFF.

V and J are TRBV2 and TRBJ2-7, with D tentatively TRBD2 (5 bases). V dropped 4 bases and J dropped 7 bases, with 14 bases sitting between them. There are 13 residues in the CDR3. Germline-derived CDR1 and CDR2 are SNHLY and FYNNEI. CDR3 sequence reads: CASSVSSVGEQYF. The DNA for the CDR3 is TGTGCCAGCAGTGTGAGTAGCGTGGGGGAGCAGTACTTC.

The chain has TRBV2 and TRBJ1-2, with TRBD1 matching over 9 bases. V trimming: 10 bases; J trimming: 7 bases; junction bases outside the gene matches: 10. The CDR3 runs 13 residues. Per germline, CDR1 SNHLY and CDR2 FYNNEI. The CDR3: CANTDRGVGGYTF. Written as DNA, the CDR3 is TGTGCCAACACGGACAGGGGTGTCGGTGGCTACACCTTC.

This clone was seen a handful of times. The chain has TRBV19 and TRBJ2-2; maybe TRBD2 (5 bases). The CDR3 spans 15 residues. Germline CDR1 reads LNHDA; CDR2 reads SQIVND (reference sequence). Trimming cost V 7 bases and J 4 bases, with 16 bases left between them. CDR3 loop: CASTYATGFTGELFF. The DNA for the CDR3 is TGTGCCAGTACCTACGCAACGGGGTTCACCGGGGAGCTGTTTTTT.

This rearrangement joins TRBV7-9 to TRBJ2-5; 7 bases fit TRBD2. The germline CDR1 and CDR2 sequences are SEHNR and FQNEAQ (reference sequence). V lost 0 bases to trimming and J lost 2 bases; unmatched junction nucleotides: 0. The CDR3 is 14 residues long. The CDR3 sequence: CASSLAGGQETQYF. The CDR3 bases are TGTGCCAGCAGCTTAGCGGGGGGGCAAGAGACCCAGTACTTC.

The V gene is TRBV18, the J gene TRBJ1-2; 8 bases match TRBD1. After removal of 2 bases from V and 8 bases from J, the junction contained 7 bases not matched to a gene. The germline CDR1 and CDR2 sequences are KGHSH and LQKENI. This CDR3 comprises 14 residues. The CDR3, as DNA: TGTGCCAGCTCACCAACCCCGACAGGGGAAGGCTACACCTTC. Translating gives CASSPTPTGEGYTF. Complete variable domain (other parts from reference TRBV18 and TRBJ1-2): NAGVMQNPRHLVRRRGQEARLRCSPMKGHSHVYWYRQLPEEGLKFMVYLQKENIIDESGMPKERFSAEFPKEGPSILRIQQVVRGDSAAYFCASSPTPTGEGYTFGSGTRLTVV.

The CDR3 coding sequence is TGCGCCAGCAGCCTCGCGAAGGGAGTTAACTATGGCTACACCTTC. Its protein product is CASSLAKGVNYGYTF. The chain combines TRBV5-1 with TRBJ1-2; D remains ambiguous. The CDR3 consists of 15 residues. With 4 bases removed from V and 1 base from J, the gap between germline ends came to 14 bases. The germline V gene has CDR1 SGHRS and CDR2 YFSETQ.

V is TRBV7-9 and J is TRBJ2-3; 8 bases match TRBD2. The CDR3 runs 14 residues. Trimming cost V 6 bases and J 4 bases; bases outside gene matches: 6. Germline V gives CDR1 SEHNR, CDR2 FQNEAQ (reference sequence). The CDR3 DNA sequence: TGTGCCAGCAGATCGACTAGCGCGGCAGATACGCAGTATTTT. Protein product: CASRSTSAADTQYF.

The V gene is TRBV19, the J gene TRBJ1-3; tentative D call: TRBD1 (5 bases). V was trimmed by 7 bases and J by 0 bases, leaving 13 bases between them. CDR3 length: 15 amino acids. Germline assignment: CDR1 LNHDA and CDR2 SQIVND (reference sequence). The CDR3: CASIAPDSSGNTIYF. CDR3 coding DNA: TGTGCCAGTATCGCCCCCGACAGCTCTGGAAACACCATATATTTT.

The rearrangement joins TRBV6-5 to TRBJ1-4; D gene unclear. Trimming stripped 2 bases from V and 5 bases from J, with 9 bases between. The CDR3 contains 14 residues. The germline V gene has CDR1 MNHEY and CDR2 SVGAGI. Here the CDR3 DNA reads TGTGCCAGCAGTTACAGCGCGTCAAATGAAAAACTGTTTTTT. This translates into CASSYSASNEKLFF.

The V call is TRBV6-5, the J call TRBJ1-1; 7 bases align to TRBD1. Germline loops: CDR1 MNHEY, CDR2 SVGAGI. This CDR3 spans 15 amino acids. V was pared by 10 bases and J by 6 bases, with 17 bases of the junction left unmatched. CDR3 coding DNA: TGTGCCACCAGAACAGGGGAATCGGTCGCGGCTGAAGCTTTCTTT. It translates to CATRTGESVAAEAFF.